Following are 25 T cell receptor beta chains from one sample sequenced in a study of OX40 agonist ivuxolimab in advanced cancers. Data came from immunoSEQ multiplex PCR; TCRdb stores just in-frame clones and leaves some out. The table includes roughly 53,000 clones, 84% detected once. Here the sequenced sample was CD4+ or CD8+ T cells sorted from blood, taken in a trial of the OX40 agonist ivuxolimab. These receptors were taken from an adult with an advanced solid tumor such as melanoma, head and neck, liver or kidney cancer.

V and J are TRBV19 and TRBJ2-7; the match to TRBD2 covers 8 bases. The CDR3 runs 16 residues. The V gene's germline CDR1 is LNHDA and CDR2 SQIVND (reference sequence). The ends lost 5 bases at V and 6 bases at J; junction bases unmatched: 15. CDR3 sequence reads: CASSVSSGKASGEQYF. CDR3 DNA: TGTGCCAGTAGTGTGAGTAGCGGGAAGGCTTCTGGCGAGCAGTACTTC.

The CDR3 loop reads CASSLFGGRTPPGGEQFF. CDR3 nucleotides: TGTGCCAGCAGTTTATTCGGCGGGAGAACCCCTCCAGGTGGTGAGCAGTTCTTC. The V and J genes are TRBV27 and TRBJ2-1; 7 positions match TRBD2. CDR1 is MNHEY and CDR2 is SMNVEV in the germline V gene (reference sequence). This CDR3 has 18 residues. After removal of 1 base from V and 9 bases from J, the junction contained 18 bases not matched to a gene.

V usage is TRBV7-9 and J usage is TRBJ2-5; D may be TRBD1 or TRBD2 (5 bases each). Germline V lookup: CDR1 SEHNR, CDR2 FQNEAQ (reference sequence). V gave up 5 bases and J gave up 1 base, with 8 bases separating them. The CDR3 sequence is 13 residues long. CDR3: CASSRDGQETQYF. CDR3 in DNA: TGTGCCAGCAGCCGGGACGGCCAAGAGACCCAGTACTTC.

J is TRBJ2-7 and V is TRBV10-1; 9 nucleotides line up with TRBD2. Trimming at V came to 0 bases and at J to 3 bases, leaving 12 bases not matched to a gene. The length of the CDR3 is 18 residues. Germline V gives CDR1 WNHNN, CDR2 SYGVQD (reference sequence). This chain's CDR3 is CASSESRRGSGSIYEQYF. DNA for the CDR3: TGCGCCAGCAGTGAGTCACGTCGTGGTAGCGGGAGTATCTACGAGCAGTACTTC.

V usage is TRBV28 and J usage is TRBJ2-5; D unclear. Germline V gene sequence: CDR1 MDHEN, CDR2 SYDVKM. V dropped 5 bases and J dropped 7 bases, with 8 bases sitting between them. CDR3 size: 11 residues. CDR3: CASSPSVTQYF. The CDR3, as DNA: TGTGCCAGCAGTCCCTCCGTGACCCAGTACTTC. Using reference TRBV28 and TRBJ2-5 for the parts outside the CDR3, the full variable domain is DVKVTQSSRYLVKRTGEKVFLECVQDMDHENMFWYRQDPGLGLRLIYFSYDVKMKEKGDIPEGYSVSREKKERFSLILESASTNQTSMYLCASSPSVTQYFGPGTRLLVL.

The V call is TRBV11-2, the J call TRBJ1-1; D is undetermined. Trimming took 1 base from V and 4 from J, leaving 10 bases between them. CDR1 is SGHAT, CDR2 FQNNGV, per germline. The CDR3 sequence is 14 residues long. This CDR3 reads CASSLVAFRTEAFF. The CDR3 nucleotides are TGTGCCAGCAGCTTAGTGGCGTTTCGCACTGAAGCTTTCTTT.

The rearrangement links TRBV27 to TRBJ2-1; the match to TRBD2 covers 14 bases. Per germline, CDR1 MNHEY and CDR2 SMNVEV (reference sequence). With V trimmed by 6 bases and J by 9 bases, 7 bases remained unmatched. This CDR3 region has 15 residues. CDR3 loop: CASRGTSGSWGEQFF. In nucleotides, the CDR3 is TGTGCCAGCAGGGGGACTAGCGGGAGTTGGGGTGAGCAGTTCTTC.

This clone was found a few times. The V call is TRBV7-6, the J call TRBJ2-1; tentatively, D is TRBD2 (6 bases). Trimming pared 3 bases from V and 5 bases from J, leaving 11 bases between. The CDR3 is 14 residues long. Germline CDR1 reads SGHVS; CDR2 reads FNYEAQ. The CDR3 here is CASSFLGSNNEQFF. The CDR3 coding sequence is TGTGCCAGCAGCTTCCTCGGGAGTAACAATGAGCAGTTCTTC. Full variable domain (missing parts from reference TRBV7-6 and TRBJ2-1): GAGVSQSPRYKVTKRGQDVALRCDPISGHVSLYWYRQALGQGPEFLTYFNYEAQQDKSGLPNDRFSAERPEGSISTLTIQRTEQRDSAMYRCASSFLGSNNEQFFGPGTRLTVL.

Written as DNA, the CDR3 is TGTGCCAGTAGTATCGGTACGGGACCGCCCTACAATGAGCAGTTCTTC. Its translation: CASSIGTGPPYNEQFF. J is TRBJ2-1 and V is TRBV19; possibly TRBD1 or TRBD2 for D (5 bases each). The V end lost 3 bases, the J end lost 2 bases, and 14 bases lay between the germline ends. The CDR3 is made up of 16 amino acids. Germline values: CDR1 LNHDA, CDR2 SQIVND (reference sequence).

The chain has TRBV28 and TRBJ2-7, with D perhaps matching TRBD1 (5 bases). V was trimmed by 0 bases and J by 9 bases, leaving 15 bases between them. Germline CDR1 reads MDHEN; CDR2 reads SYDVKM. The CDR3 is 14 amino acids. The DNA of the CDR3 is TGTGCCAGCAGTTTATGGCAAGGGGCTCACGGGCAGTACTTC. It encodes CASSLWQGAHGQYF.

This rearrangement joins TRBV11-3 to TRBJ2-3; 11 nucleotides match TRBD2. The V gene end was trimmed by 5 bases and the J gene end by 1 base; junction bases not matched to a gene: 11. The CDR3 contains 18 residues. The germline V gene has CDR1 SGHNT and CDR2 YENEEA. This chain's CDR3 is CASSLGTSGIGGTDTQYF. The CDR3 coding sequence is TGTGCCAGCAGCCTCGGGACTAGCGGCATCGGTGGCACAGATACGCAGTATTTT.

This chain joins TRBV11-3 and TRBJ1-2; D not resolved. The CDR3 is 11 residues long. V lost 8 bases, J lost 4 bases, and 8 bases lay in between. Per germline, CDR1 SGHNT and CDR2 YENEEA. The CDR3 sequence: CASGGVYGYTF. CDR3 bases: TGTGCCAGCGGCGGAGTCTATGGCTACACCTTC.

The chain joins TRBV10-1 to TRBJ1-4; 10 bases match TRBD1. With 2 bases clipped from V and 2 bases from J, the junction kept 17 bases outside the gene matches. Germline V gene lookup returns CDR1 WNHNN and CDR2 SYGVQD (reference sequence). This CDR3 is 21 amino acids long. This CDR3 is CASSEPGTGVFHPGTNEKLFF. The CDR3 DNA sequence: TGCGCCAGCAGTGAGCCCGGGACAGGGGTTTTTCACCCTGGGACTAATGAAAAACTGTTTTTT.

The genes are TRBV28 and TRBJ2-7; D is ambiguous. The CDR3 totals 11 residues. Germline CDR1 reads MDHEN; CDR2 reads SYDVKM. The V end lost 5 bases, the J end lost 4 bases, and 6 bases lay between the germline ends. CDR3 region: CASSPRYEQYF. As DNA, the CDR3 is TGTGCCAGCAGTCCCCGGTACGAGCAGTACTTC.

The J gene is TRBJ2-1, the V gene TRBV2; tentative D call: TRBD1 (5 bases). V gave up 7 bases and J gave up 3 bases, with 19 bases separating them. The germline gives CDR1 SNHLY, CDR2 FYNNEI. The CDR3 totals 16 residues. The CDR3 DNA is TGTGCCAGCATCCAGGTGGCAGGGCTAAGCTACAATGAGCAGTTCTTC. It encodes CASIQVAGLSYNEQFF.

The chain employs TRBV7-2 and TRBJ2-3; D gene ambiguous. Trimming removed 4 bases at V and 5 bases at J, with 13 bases between. Per germline, CDR1 SGHTA and CDR2 FQGNSA. CDR3 length equals 14 residues. CDR3 sequence (DNA): TGTGCCAGCAGCTCCACATTTAGAGGAGATACGCAGTATTTT. Translated: CASSSTFRGDTQYF. The whole variable domain, filled in from reference TRBV7-2 and TRBJ2-3, reads GAGVSQSPSNKVTEKGKDVELRCDPISGHTALYWYRQSLGQGLEFLIYFQGNSAPDKSGLPSDRFSAERTGGSVSTLTIQRTQQEDSAVYLCASSSTFRGDTQYFGPGTRLTVL.

The genes are TRBV25-1 and TRBJ1-2, with TRBD1 identical over 11 bases. The germline CDR1 and CDR2 sequences are MGHDK and SYGVNS. Trimming at V came to 8 bases and at J to 6 bases, leaving 11 bases not matched to a gene. This CDR3 is built from 15 residues. The CDR3 reads CASRGQGASMDGYTF. Written as DNA, the CDR3 is TGTGCCAGCCGAGGACAGGGGGCAAGTATGGATGGCTACACCTTC.

The chain joins TRBV5-1 to TRBJ1-1; the match to TRBD1 covers 9 bases. Germline assignment: CDR1 SGHRS and CDR2 YFSETQ. The CDR3 is made up of 15 amino acids. J gave up 7 bases and V 0 bases, and 7 bases lay outside the gene matches. CDR3 in DNA: TGCGCCAGCAGCTTGGAAGGGTCGGGACAGGGTGAAGCTTTCTTT. Translated, it gives CASSLEGSGQGEAFF.

A few counts support this clone. Here the CDR3 reads CASSPLPYEQYF. CDR3 bases: TGTGCCAGCTCACCTCTTCCCTACGAGCAGTACTTC. The V and J genes are TRBV18 and TRBJ2-7; D uncertain. CDR3 size: 12 residues. CDR1 KGHSH and CDR2 LQKENI come from the germline V gene. Trimming removed 3 bases from V and 2 bases from J, with 5 bases in between.

In this sample, this clone turned up once. This chain uses TRBV6-1 with TRBJ1-5; 9 nucleotides line up with TRBD1. Germline CDR1 and CDR2: MNHNS and SASEGT. The trim removed 3 bases at V and 6 bases at J, leaving 3 bases unmatched. CDR3 size: 14 residues. CDR3 residues: CASSETGGRQPQHF. CDR3 nucleotide sequence: TGTGCCAGCAGTGAGACAGGGGGGCGTCAGCCCCAGCATTTT.

The chain employs TRBV28 and TRBJ2-2, with D possibly matching TRBD2 (6 bases). V was trimmed by 6 bases and J by 4 bases, leaving 12 bases between them. The CDR3 has 14 amino acids. Germline V gene sequence: CDR1 MDHEN, CDR2 SYDVKM. The CDR3 region has the DNA TGTGCCAGCAGGAACGGGGGTCTCACCGGGGAGCTGTTTTTT. Translation gives CASRNGGLTGELFF.

The J gene is TRBJ2-3, the V gene TRBV15; D ambiguous. Germline CDR1 LNHNV, CDR2 YYDKDF (reference sequence). V was trimmed by 0 bases and J by 2 bases, leaving 6 bases between them. This CDR3 has 14 amino acids. CDR3 loop: CATSRDLNTDTQYF. The CDR3 nucleotides are TGTGCCACCAGCAGAGATCTGAACACAGATACGCAGTATTTT.

V gene TRBV7-2 combines with J gene TRBJ2-3; 8 nucleotides match TRBD2. CDR1 and CDR2 from the germline V gene are SGHTA and FQGNSA. The trim removed 7 bases at V and 4 bases at J, leaving 10 bases unmatched. The length of the CDR3 is 15 residues. Here the CDR3 reads CASTTGTRGSDTQYF. The CDR3 DNA follows: TGTGCCAGCACCACCGGGACTAGGGGGTCAGATACGCAGTATTTT.

This chain uses TRBV6-1 with TRBJ2-7; D call uncertain. The CDR3 runs 10 residues. The germline gives CDR1 MNHNS, CDR2 SASEGT. Trimming stripped 7 bases from V and 6 bases from J, with 7 bases between. The CDR3 sequence is CASKGGEQYF. The CDR3 DNA reads as TGTGCCAGCAAGGGTGGCGAGCAGTACTTC.

This clone was observed many times. This rearrangement joins TRBV28 to TRBJ2-2, with D hard to call. In germline, CDR1 is MDHEN, CDR2 SYDVKM. There are 14 residues in the CDR3. V was clipped by 5 bases and J by 5 bases, with 12 bases between them. The chain's CDR3 is CASSPPGGTGELFF. In DNA form, the CDR3 reads TGTGCCAGCAGTCCGCCGGGTGGGACCGGGGAGCTGTTTTTT.